Listed here is a single TCR beta chain. The data stem from a study of blood T cell repertoires in COVID-19. Across the study: Collection of acute and convalescent COVID-19 samples took place in the United States, Italy and Spain. The cDNA or gDNA used as material had been derived from T cells, B-cell-depleted T cells, or PBMCs.

The CDR3 covers 13 residues. The junction had 10 bases not matched to a gene; V was cut back by 6 bases and J by 11 bases. Germline assignment: CDR1 MDHEN and CDR2 SYDVKM. In the original analysis: Estimated nucleated cell counts came from reference gene primer amplification. Sequenced by immunoSEQ multiplex PCR; TCRdb stores in-frame clones only, minus some. From that table come the V and J calls and clone size; the DNA was used to work out D and trimming. Here the sample spans roughly 200,000 clones, more than 70% being singletons. This chain connects TRBV28 to TRBJ1-1, with 9 bases matching TRBD1. Sequenced sample: peripheral blood. The TCR originated in a woman aged 55-75 years with acute or convalescent COVID-19. CDR3 amino acids: CASSFLRTGDAFF. The CDR3 nucleotides read TGTGCCAGCAGCTTTCTCCGGACAGGGGATGCTTTCTTT.